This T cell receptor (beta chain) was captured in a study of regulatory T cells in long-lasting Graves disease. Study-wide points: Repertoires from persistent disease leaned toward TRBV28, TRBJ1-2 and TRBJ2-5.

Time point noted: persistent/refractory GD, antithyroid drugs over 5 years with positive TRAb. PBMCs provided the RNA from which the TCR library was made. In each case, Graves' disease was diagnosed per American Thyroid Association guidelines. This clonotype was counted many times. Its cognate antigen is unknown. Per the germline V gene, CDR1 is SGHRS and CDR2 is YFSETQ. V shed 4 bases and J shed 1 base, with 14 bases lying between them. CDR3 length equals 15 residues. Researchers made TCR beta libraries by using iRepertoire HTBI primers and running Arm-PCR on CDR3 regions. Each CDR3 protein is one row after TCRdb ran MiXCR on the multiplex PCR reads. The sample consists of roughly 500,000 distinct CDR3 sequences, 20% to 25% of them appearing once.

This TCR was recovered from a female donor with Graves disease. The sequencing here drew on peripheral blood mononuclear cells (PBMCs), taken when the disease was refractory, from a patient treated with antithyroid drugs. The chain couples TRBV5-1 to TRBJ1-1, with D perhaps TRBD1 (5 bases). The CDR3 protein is CASSKQQAPNTEAFF. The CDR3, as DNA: TGCGCCAGCAGCAAACAACAGGCACCGAACACTGAAGCTTTCTTT.